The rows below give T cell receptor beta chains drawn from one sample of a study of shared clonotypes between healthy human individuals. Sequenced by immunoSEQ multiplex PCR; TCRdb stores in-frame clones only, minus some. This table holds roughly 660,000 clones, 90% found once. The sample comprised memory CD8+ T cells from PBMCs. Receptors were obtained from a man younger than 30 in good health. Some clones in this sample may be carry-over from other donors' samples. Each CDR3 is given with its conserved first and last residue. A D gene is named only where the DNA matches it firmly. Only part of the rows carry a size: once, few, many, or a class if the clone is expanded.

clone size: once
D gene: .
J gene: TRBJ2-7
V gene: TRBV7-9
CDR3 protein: CASSPAAGHPAYEQYF
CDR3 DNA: TGTGCCAGCAGCCCAGCAGCAGGCCACCCTGCCTACGAGCAGTACTTC

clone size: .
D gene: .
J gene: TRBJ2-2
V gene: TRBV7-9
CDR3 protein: CASSPPMPGELFF
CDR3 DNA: TGTGCCAGCAGCCCGCCCATGCCCGGGGAGCTGTTTTTT

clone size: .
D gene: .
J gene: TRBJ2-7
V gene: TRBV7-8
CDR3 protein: CASSSRKSPDRYEQYF
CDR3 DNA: TGTGCCAGCAGCTCAAGAAAAAGTCCGGACAGATACGAGCAGTACTTC

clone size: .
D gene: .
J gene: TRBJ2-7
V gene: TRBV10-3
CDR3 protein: CAISEDTSYEQYF
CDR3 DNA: TGTGCCATCAGTGAGGATACCTCCTACGAGCAGTACTTC

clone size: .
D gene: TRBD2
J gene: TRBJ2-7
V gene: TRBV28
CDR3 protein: CASSRTPRLAGTYEQYF
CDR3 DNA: TGTGCCAGCAGTCGAACTCCCAGACTAGCGGGTACCTACGAGCAGTACTTC

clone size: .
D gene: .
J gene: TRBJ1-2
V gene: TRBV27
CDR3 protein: CATLGVGIHGYTF
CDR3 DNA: TGTGCCACCTTAGGCGTTGGGATACACGGCTACACCTTC

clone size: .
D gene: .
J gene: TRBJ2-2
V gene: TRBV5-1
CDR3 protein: CASSTGQHTGELFF
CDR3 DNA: TGCGCCAGCAGCACTGGACAGCACACCGGGGAGCTGTTTTTT

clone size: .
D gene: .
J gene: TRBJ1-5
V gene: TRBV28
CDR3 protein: CASSLFNSNQPQHF
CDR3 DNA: TGTGCCAGCAGCCTGTTCAATAGCAATCAGCCCCAGCATTTT

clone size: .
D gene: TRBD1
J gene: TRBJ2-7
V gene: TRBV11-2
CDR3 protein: CASSSTGGLSYEQYF
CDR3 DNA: TGTGCCAGCAGCTCGACAGGGGGCTTATCCTACGAGCAGTACTTC

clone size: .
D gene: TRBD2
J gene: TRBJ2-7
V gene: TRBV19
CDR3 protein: CASTNMAGEGVREQYF
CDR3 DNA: TGTGCCAGTACCAACATGGCGGGGGAAGGGGTGCGCGAGCAGTACTTC

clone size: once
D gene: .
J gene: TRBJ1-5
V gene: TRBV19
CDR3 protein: CASSIGGETHNQPQHF
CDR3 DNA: TGTGCCAGTAGTATAGGCGGGGAAACCCACAATCAGCCCCAGCATTTT

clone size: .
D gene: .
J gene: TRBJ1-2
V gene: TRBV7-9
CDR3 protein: CASSLTDSKPLYGYTF
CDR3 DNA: TGTGCCAGCAGCTTAACTGACAGTAAGCCTTTGTATGGCTACACCTTC

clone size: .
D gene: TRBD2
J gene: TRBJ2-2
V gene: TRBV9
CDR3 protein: CASSVALLAGSLTGELFF
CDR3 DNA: TGTGCCAGCAGCGTAGCCTTACTAGCGGGAAGTCTCACCGGGGAGCTGTTTTTT

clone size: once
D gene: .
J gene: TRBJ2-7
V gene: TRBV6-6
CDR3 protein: CASSYSTEYEQYF
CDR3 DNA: TGTGCCAGCAGTTACTCGACTGAGTACGAGCAGTACTTC

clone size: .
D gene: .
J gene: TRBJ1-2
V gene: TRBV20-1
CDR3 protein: CSARGGNGYTF
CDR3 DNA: TGCAGTGCTAGGGGAGGAAACGGCTACACCTTC

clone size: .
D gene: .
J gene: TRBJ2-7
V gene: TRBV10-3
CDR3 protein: CAISEAGVWEQYF
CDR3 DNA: TGTGCCATCAGTGAGGCAGGGGTCTGGGAGCAGTACTTC

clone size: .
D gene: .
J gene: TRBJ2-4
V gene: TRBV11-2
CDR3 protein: CASSLGIGRAKNIQYF
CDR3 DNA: TGTGCCAGCAGCTTAGGGATAGGGCGAGCCAAAAACATTCAGTACTTC

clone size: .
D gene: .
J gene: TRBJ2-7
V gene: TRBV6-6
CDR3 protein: CASSPTGRSEQYF
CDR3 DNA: TGTGCCAGCAGCCCCACTGGTCGGTCCGAGCAGTACTTC

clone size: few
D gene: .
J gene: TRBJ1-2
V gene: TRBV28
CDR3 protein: CASSLEVRDGYTF
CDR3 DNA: TGTGCCAGCAGTTTAGAAGTTAGGGATGGCTACACCTTC

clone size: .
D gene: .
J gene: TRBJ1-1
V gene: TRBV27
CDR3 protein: CASSLQGWNTEAFF
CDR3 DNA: TGTGCCAGCAGTTTACAGGGGTGGAACACTGAAGCTTTCTTT

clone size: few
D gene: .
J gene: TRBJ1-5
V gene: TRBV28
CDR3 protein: CASSSAGNQPQHF
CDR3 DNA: TGTGCCAGCAGTTCGGCAGGGAATCAGCCCCAGCATTTT

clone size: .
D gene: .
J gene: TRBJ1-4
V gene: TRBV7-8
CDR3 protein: CASSERTPRGNEKLFF
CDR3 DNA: TGTGCCAGCAGCGAAAGGACTCCGCGGGGTAATGAAAAACTGTTTTTT

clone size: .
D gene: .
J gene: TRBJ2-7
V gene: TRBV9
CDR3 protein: CASSVAGVGDEQYF
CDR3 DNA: TGTGCCAGCAGCGTAGCGGGAGTAGGGGACGAGCAGTACTTC

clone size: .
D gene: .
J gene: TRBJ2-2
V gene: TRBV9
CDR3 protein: CASSVVGGVNTGELFF
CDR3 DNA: TGTGCCAGCAGCGTAGTTGGCGGGGTTAACACCGGGGAGCTGTTTTTT

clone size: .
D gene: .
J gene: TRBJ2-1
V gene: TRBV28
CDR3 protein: CASSLFSGSSYNEQFF
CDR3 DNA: TGTGCCAGCAGTTTATTCTCGGGGAGCTCCTACAATGAGCAGTTCTTC

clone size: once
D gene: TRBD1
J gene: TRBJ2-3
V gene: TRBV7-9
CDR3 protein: CASSVDRLPDTQYF
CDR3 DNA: TGTGCCAGCAGCGTGGACAGGCTCCCAGATACGCAGTATTTT

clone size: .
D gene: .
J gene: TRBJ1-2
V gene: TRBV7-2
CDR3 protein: CASSTRTGIPRGYTF
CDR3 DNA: TGTGCCAGCAGCACGCGTACAGGGATCCCTCGTGGCTACACCTTC

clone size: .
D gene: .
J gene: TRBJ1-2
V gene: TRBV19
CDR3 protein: CASSTPGPGANYGYTF
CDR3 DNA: TGTGCCAGTAGTACGCCTGGACCGGGAGCTAACTATGGCTACACCTTC

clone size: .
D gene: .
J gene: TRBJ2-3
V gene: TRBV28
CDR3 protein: CASSFRTEFTDTQYF
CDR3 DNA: TGTGCCAGCAGTTTTCGGACAGAATTCACAGATACGCAGTATTTT

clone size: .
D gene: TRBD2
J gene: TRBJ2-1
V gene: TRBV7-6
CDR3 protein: CASSLVSGWYNEQFF
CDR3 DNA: TGTGCCAGCAGCTTAGTTAGCGGGTGGTACAATGAGCAGTTCTTC

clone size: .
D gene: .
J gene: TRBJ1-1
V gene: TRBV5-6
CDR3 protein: CASSLLGSTNTEAFF
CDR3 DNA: TGTGCCAGCAGCTTGCTCGGCTCCACGAACACTGAAGCTTTCTTT

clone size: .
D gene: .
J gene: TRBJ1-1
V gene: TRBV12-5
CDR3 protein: CASGLPSRSGGGRAFF
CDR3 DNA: TGTGCTAGTGGTTTACCCAGTCGATCCGGGGGGGGTAGAGCTTTCTTT

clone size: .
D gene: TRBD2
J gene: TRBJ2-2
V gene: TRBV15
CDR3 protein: CATSRGYKREIGRTGELFF
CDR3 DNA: TGTGCCACCAGCAGAGGCTACAAGCGGGAGATCGGAAGGACCGGGGAGCTGTTTTTT

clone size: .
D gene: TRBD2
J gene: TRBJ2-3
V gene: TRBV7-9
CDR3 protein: CASSLPLTSVTTDTQYF
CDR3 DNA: TGTGCCAGCAGCTTACCCCTAACTAGCGTAACCACAGATACGCAGTATTTT

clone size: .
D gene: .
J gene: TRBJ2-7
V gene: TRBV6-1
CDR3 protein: CASSELTSTYEQYF
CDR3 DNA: TGTGCCAGCAGTGAACTGACTTCAACCTACGAGCAGTACTTC

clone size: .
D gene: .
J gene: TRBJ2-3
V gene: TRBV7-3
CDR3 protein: CASSLDRTSTDTQYF
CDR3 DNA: TGTGCCAGCAGCTTAGACAGAACCAGCACAGATACGCAGTATTTT

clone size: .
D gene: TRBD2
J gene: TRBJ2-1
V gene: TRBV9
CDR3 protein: CASSVATSGYRGALDDEQFF
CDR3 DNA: TGTGCCAGCAGCGTAGCGACTAGCGGGTACCGTGGGGCCCTCGATGATGAGCAGTTCTTC

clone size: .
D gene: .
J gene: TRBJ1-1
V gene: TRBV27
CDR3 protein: CASRGVGAGTEAFF
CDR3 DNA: TGTGCCAGCAGGGGGGTCGGGGCAGGCACTGAAGCTTTCTTT

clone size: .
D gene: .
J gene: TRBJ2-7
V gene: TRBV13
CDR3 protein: CASSLDHGIYEQYF
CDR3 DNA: TGTGCCAGCAGCTTGGACCACGGAATATACGAGCAGTACTTC

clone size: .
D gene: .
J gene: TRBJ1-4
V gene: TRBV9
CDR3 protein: CASSPRGGVNEKLFF
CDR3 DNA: TGTGCCAGCAGCCCAAGGGGGGGGGTCAATGAAAAACTGTTTTTT